In its sample, the clone carrying this T cell receptor (beta chain) was seen a few times. Its antigen is as yet unknown. These data belong to a study of T cell responses to AZD1222 COVID-19 vaccine. The study, taken as a whole, reports: The repertoires were collected only after the peak T cell response.

Assay used: immunoSEQ multiplex PCR; TCRdb lists only in-frame clones, some missing. The sample includes more than 95,000 clones, roughly 89% of them seen just once. V gave up 8 bases and J gave up 5 bases; unmatched junction bases: 10. The CDR3 covers 15 residues. Germline CDR1 is PRHDT and CDR2 is FYEKMQ (reference sequence). The starting material was peripheral blood, obtained on day 0 of MenACWY control vaccination. The TCR sequence derives from an adult in good health. The chain couples TRBV13 to TRBJ1-1; 11 nucleotides align to TRBD1. In nucleotides, the CDR3 is TGTGCCAGCTCCTCTTCGGACAGGGGGCGGACTGAAGCTTTCTTT. Its protein product is CASSSSDRGRTEAFF.